Shown below are 3 T cell receptor beta chains from a single sample sequenced in a study of cytomegalovirus exposure and HLA in healthy donors (dated by TCRdb to 2016 to 2017). The library was prepared using the immunoSEQ multiplex PCR assay. The multiplex PCR relied on a mix of 60 forward primers for TCR Vbeta segments and 13 reverse primers for TCR Jbeta segments. Not all clones reach the TCRdb copy of this immuneACCESS table, which keeps in-frame sequences only. Checked studies attribute under half of the gap to unresolved V genes and leave the rest unexplained. The sample table holds some 110,000 clones, of which more than 65% were seen once. The ten largest clones take up 7.5% to 9% of the sample. Sequencing was carried out using PBMCs. All receptors derive from a middle-aged man in good health and CMV-seropositive.

The rearrangement uses TRBV7-3 and TRBJ2-7, with 12 bases fitting TRBD1. The V segment lost 2 bases and the J segment 6 bases; nucleotides outside the gene matches: 5. The CDR3 contains 15 residues. From germline, CDR1 is SGHTA and CDR2 FQGTGA. CDR3 amino acids: CASSLGGTGGLEQYF. CDR3 DNA: TGTGCCAGCAGCTTAGGAGGGACAGGGGGCCTCGAGCAGTACTTC.

The CDR3 protein is CASSFYGGVKTQYF. For the CDR3, the DNA is TGTGCCAGCAGCTTTTACGGGGGTGTAAAGACCCAGTACTTC. The chain is built from TRBV7-2 and TRBJ2-5; tentatively, D is TRBD2 (6 bases). Deletions cut 3 bases from V and 6 bases from J, with 14 bases between. The CDR3 is 14 residues long. Germline values: CDR1 SGHTA, CDR2 FQGNSA.

V gene TRBV19 combines with J gene TRBJ1-1; D possibly corresponds to TRBD1 (6 bases). The CDR3 runs to 15 residues. V was clipped by 4 bases and J by 0 bases, with 12 bases between them. Germline V gene sequence: CDR1 LNHDA, CDR2 SQIVND (reference sequence). CDR3 region: CASSTTGTLNTEAFF. CDR3 DNA sequence: TGTGCCAGTAGTACAACCGGGACACTGAACACTGAAGCTTTCTTT.